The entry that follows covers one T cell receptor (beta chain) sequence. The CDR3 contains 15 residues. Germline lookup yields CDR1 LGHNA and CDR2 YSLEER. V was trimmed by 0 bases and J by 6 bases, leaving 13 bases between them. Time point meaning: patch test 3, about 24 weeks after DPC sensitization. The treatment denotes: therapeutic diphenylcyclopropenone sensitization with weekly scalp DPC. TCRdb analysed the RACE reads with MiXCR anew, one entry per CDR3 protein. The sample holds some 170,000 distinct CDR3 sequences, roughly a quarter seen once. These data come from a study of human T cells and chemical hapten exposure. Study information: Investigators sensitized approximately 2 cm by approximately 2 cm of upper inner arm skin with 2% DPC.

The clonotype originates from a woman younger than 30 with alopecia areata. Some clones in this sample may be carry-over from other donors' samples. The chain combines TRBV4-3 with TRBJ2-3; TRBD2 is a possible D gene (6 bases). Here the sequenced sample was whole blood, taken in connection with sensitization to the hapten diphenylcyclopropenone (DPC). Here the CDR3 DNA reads TGCGCCAGCAGCCAAGAGTCGCGGGGCTTTGATACGCAGTATTTT. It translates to CASSQESRGFDTQYF.